The clone carrying this T cell receptor beta chain was recorded once. Original processing notes: Amplifying reference gene primers gave estimates of nucleated cell counts. Measured with immunoSEQ multiplex PCR; TCRdb has only the in-frame clones, and not every one. V and J calls plus clone size are reproduced from that table; the DNA served to infer D and trimming. The repertoire holds a few hundred thousand clones, with roughly 86% as singletons. CDR3 length equals 18 residues. V lost 4 bases and J 7 bases, leaving 26 bases between the germline ends. The V gene's germline CDR1 is LGHDT and CDR2 YNNKEL (reference sequence). This entry comes from a study of blood T cell repertoires in COVID-19. Study background: COVID-19 samples, acute and convalescent, were from the United States, Italy and Spain. In each case, the material was cDNA or gDNA derived from T cells, B-cell-depleted T cells, or PBMCs.

This clonotype was obtained from a woman in her 50s who had recovered from COVID-19. The sequencing sample was made of PBMCs or T cells enriched from blood (not recorded which). This sequence joins TRBV3-1 (or the pseudogene TRBV3-2) and TRBJ2-1; possible D gene TRBD2, 6 bases. CDR3 nucleotides: TGTGCCAGCAGCCCCCCGGGGTTGGTAGCGGTCAGTAGTAATGAGCAGTTCTTC. It yields the protein CASSPPGLVAVSSNEQFF.